This T cell receptor (beta chain) was sequenced in a study of cytomegalovirus exposure and HLA in healthy donors. Study-wide context: HLA-typed donors were the source of 82 million or so unique TCRs, which an early data release held. Study findings and constraints: Later on, analysis showed that most CMV-associated TCR beta chains appeared to be HLA-restricted.

The CDR3 consists of 14 residues. Germline CDR1 is MDHEN and CDR2 is SYDVKM. J was trimmed by 5 bases and V by 5 bases; bases with no gene match: 1. In the PCR, 60 Vbeta and 13 Jbeta primers were used. The table came from immunoSEQ multiplex PCR; TCRdb's copy has only in-frame clones and leaves some out. Of around 130,000 clones detected, approximately 79% appear once; the ten largest clones hold less than 1.5%. This clone was detected only once. Its antigen is unknown. Sequences were obtained from PBMCs. This TCR came from a female donor in good health and CMV-seronegative. The V and J genes are TRBV28 and TRBJ2-2; 11 positions agree with TRBD2. Written as DNA, the CDR3 is TGTGCCAGCAGTCTAGCGGGAGGTACCGGGGAGCTGTTTTTT. Residues: CASSLAGGTGELFF.